Listed below are T cell receptor beta chains from one sample, sequenced in a study of T cells in Graves' hyperthyroidism and ophthalmopathy. TCRdb ran MiXCR on the multiplex PCR reads and lists one entry per CDR3 protein. The sample holds some 530,000 distinct CDR3 sequences, roughly 23% seen once. The source material was blood. The receptors shown here come from a woman in her 70s with Graves' ophthalmopathy. The CDR3 runs from the conserved cysteine through the conserved F or W. D genes are given only for firm matches. Clone sizes are given selectively: once, few, many, or a class where the clone is expanded.

.	TRBJ2-1	TRBV15	TRBD2	CATSRGLASANEQFF	TGTGCCACCAGCAGGGGACTAGCTAGCGCGAATGAGCAGTTCTTC
many	TRBJ2-5	TRBV11-1	TRBD2	CASSPSGNLQETQYF	TGTGCCAGCAGCCCTAGCGGAAACTTACAAGAGACCCAGTACTTC
few	TRBJ2-2	TRBV27	TRBD2	CASSPLAGGTGELFF	TGTGCTAGCAGCCCCTTAGCGGGAGGCACCGGGGAGCTGTTTTTT
.	TRBJ1-5	TRBV20-1	.	CSARTYSNQPQHF	TGCAGTGCCAGGACATATAGCAATCAGCCCCAGCATTTT
.	TRBJ2-1	TRBV12-3/TRBV12-4	.	CASRRTSSPNNEQFF	TGTGCCAGCAGACGGACATCTTCTCCGAACAATGAGCAGTTCTTC
.	TRBJ2-2	TRBV7-3	.	CASSFTGPGELFF	TGTGCCAGCAGCTTCACAGGGCCCGGGGAGCTGTTTTTT
many	TRBJ1-1	TRBV12-3/TRBV12-4	.	CASSFGSAEAFF	TGTGCCAGCAGTTTTGGGAGCGCTGAAGCTTTCTTT
few	TRBJ2-3	TRBV7-2	.	CASSSLWGLDTQYF	TGTGCCAGCAGCTCACTCTGGGGGTTGGATACGCAGTATTTT
many	TRBJ2-7	TRBV6-2/TRBV6-3	TRBD2	CASRQTSGTYEQYF	TGTGCCAGCAGACAGACTAGCGGGACATACGAGCAGTACTTC
.	TRBJ2-7	TRBV3-1	TRBD2	CASSQGTSGSLYEQYF	TGTGCCAGCAGCCAAGGGACTAGCGGGAGTCTCTACGAGCAGTACTTC
many	TRBJ2-1	TRBV6-1	.	CASSEGAGNNEQFF	TGTGCCAGCAGTGAAGGGGCGGGAAACAATGAGCAGTTCTTC
.	TRBJ1-1	TRBV10-1	.	CASSKRQGDTEAFF	TGCGCCAGCAGCAAGAGGCAGGGAGACACTGAAGCTTTCTTT
.	TRBJ1-6	TRBV7-2	.	CASSLWGAGVDSPLHF	TGTGCCAGCAGCTTATGGGGAGCAGGGGTGGATTCACCCCTCCACTTT
.	TRBJ2-1	TRBV6-2/TRBV6-3	TRBD2	CASSYSTSGSSYNEQFF	TGTGCCAGCAGTTACTCGACTAGCGGGAGCTCCTACAATGAGCAGTTCTTC
.	TRBJ2-1	TRBV2	TRBD2	CASQREGPYNEQFF	TGTGCCAGCCAGCGGGAGGGTCCCTACAATGAGCAGTTCTTC
.	TRBJ2-5	TRBV6-1	TRBD1	CASSEAGQGAGETQYF	TGTGCCAGCAGTGAAGCAGGACAGGGGGCGGGGGAGACCCAGTACTTC
many	TRBJ2-2	TRBV6-5	.	CASSYLGDPNTGELFF	TGTGCCAGCAGTTACCTGGGGGATCCGAACACCGGGGAGCTGTTTTTT
few	TRBJ1-1	TRBV18	TRBD1	CASSLQGNAEAFF	TGTGCCAGCTCACTACAGGGGAACGCTGAAGCTTTCTTT
.	TRBJ1-5	TRBV20-1	TRBD1	CSARDYRGNQPQHF	TGCAGTGCTAGAGATTACAGGGGGAATCAGCCCCAGCATTTT
.	TRBJ2-2	TRBV7-8	.	CASSLWAGTNTGELFF	TGTGCCAGCAGCTTATGGGCGGGTACGAACACCGGGGAGCTGTTTTTT
few	TRBJ1-5	TRBV19	TRBD1	CASSSNVGQSNQPQHF	TGTGCCAGTAGTTCGAATGTGGGACAGAGCAATCAGCCCCAGCATTTT
few	TRBJ2-5	TRBV10-3	.	CAISESIAVTQYF	TGTGCCATCAGTGAGTCGATTGCGGTGACCCAGTACTTC
few	TRBJ2-5	TRBV20-1	TRBD1	CSAANRDRGYRVQYF	TGCAGTGCCGCCAACAGGGACAGGGGCTACCGCGTACAATACTTC
.	TRBJ1-3	TRBV2	TRBD1	CAGGQEAVSSGDTIYF	TGTGCCGGCGGACAGGAGGCCGTAAGCTCTGGAGACACCATATATTTT
few	TRBJ1-4	TRBV20-1	TRBD1	CSSGQGQVATNEKLFF	TGCAGCTCGGGACAGGGGCAGGTTGCAACTAATGAAAAACTGTTTTTT
few	TRBJ2-7	TRBV6-2/TRBV6-3	TRBD2	CASSSGTSGLSYEQYF	TGTGCCAGCAGTTCAGGGACTAGCGGCCTCTCCTACGAGCAGTACTTC
.	TRBJ2-7	TRBV5-4	.	CASSPYSRSSYEQYF	TGTGCCAGCAGCCCCTATTCTAGGAGCTCCTACGAGCAGTACTTC
few	TRBJ2-7	TRBV5-1	.	CASSLEAQEPYEQYF	TGCGCCAGCAGCTTGGAGGCACAGGAACCCTACGAGCAGTACTTC
once	TRBJ2-1	TRBV7-8	.	CASSLASFYNEQFF	TGTGCCAGCAGCTTAGCAAGTTTCTACAATGAGCAGTTCTTC
many	TRBJ2-7	TRBV3-1	TRBD2	CASSQMVAGGFEQYF	TGTGCCAGCAGCCAGATGGTAGCGGGAGGCTTCGAGCAGTACTTC
few	TRBJ2-7	TRBV6-5	TRBD2	CASSYPTTSGSIYEQYF	TGTGCCAGCAGTTACCCTACGACTAGCGGGAGTATCTACGAGCAGTACTTC
few	TRBJ2-3	TRBV10-3	TRBD2	CATEPGLGVTDTQYF	TGTGCCACCGAACCGGGACTAGGCGTCACAGATACGCAGTATTTT
.	TRBJ2-7	TRBV7-3	.	CASSQYSGSSYEQYF	TGTGCCAGCAGCCAGTACAGTGGGAGCTCCTACGAGCAGTACTTC
many	TRBJ1-4	TRBV28	.	CASSSPDRPNEKLFF	TGTGCCAGCAGTTCCCCAGACAGGCCTAATGAAAAACTGTTTTTT
many	TRBJ2-1	TRBV7-3	TRBD2	CASSPQGTSGSKVQFF	TGTGCCAGCAGCCCCCAGGGGACTAGCGGGAGTAAGGTGCAGTTCTTC
few	TRBJ1-4	TRBV10-2	.	CASSESGGGHVVEKLFF	TGCGCCAGCAGTGAGTCCGGGGGGGGCCATGTTGTTGAAAAACTGTTTTTT
many	TRBJ2-7	TRBV7-2	TRBD1	CASSLVPDRASYEQYF	TGTGCCAGCAGCTTGGTTCCCGACAGGGCTTCCTACGAGCAGTACTTC
many	TRBJ2-7	TRBV11-2	TRBD1	CASSQGGWYEQYF	TGTGCCAGCAGCCAAGGGGGCTGGTACGAGCAGTACTTC
many	TRBJ2-7	TRBV28	TRBD1	CASRGQGASEQYF	TGTGCCAGCAGGGGACAGGGGGCCAGCGAGCAGTACTTC
many	TRBJ2-2	TRBV3-1	.	CASSPYRDGYAGELFF	TGTGCCAGCAGCCCATATAGGGACGGCTACGCCGGGGAGCTGTTTTTT
.	TRBJ2-1	TRBV9	TRBD2	CASSAGLAGGIYNEQFF	TGTGCCAGCAGCGCGGGACTAGCGGGAGGGATTTACAATGAGCAGTTCTTC